A selection of T cell receptor beta chains follows, all from one sample in a study of vaccination effects on CD4 cells after COVID-19. No antigen has been assigned to these receptors. Libraries were prepared by immunoSEQ multiplex PCR; TCRdb keeps only in-frame clonotypes and omits some of them. The sample yields tens of thousands of clones, about two thirds seen once. The sample in question was CD4+ T cells from PBMCs cultured with SARS-CoV-2 spike peptides, obtained before COVID-19 vaccination. These receptors originate from a human donor who received a COVID-19 vaccine. Each CDR3 is given with its conserved first and last residue. The D gene is left open where the match is weak. Rows give clone size only sometimes, using once, few, many, or a class for an expanded clone.

v_call	cdr3_length	d_call	j_call	clone_size	cdr3_nt	cdr3_aa
TRBV5-6	17	-	TRBJ2-5	-	TGTGCCAGCAGCTCCTTGGGCTACTCGTTACCCCCGGAGACCCAGTACTTC	CASSSLGYSLPPETQYF
TRBV5-4	13	TRBD1	TRBJ2-1	-	TGTGCCGCCGGGGGACAGGGGGTAAATGAGCAGTTCTTC	CAAGGQGVNEQFF
TRBV25-1	17	-	TRBJ1-6	once	TGTGCCAGCAGGGGAATACTTACCGGGACGAGGGAGTCACCCCTCCACTTT	CASRGILTGTRESPLHF
TRBV9	16	-	TRBJ2-6	-	TGTGCCAGCAGCGCAACCCCTGTGACTGGGGCCAACGTCCTGACTTTC	CASSATPVTGANVLTF
TRBV21-1	17	-	TRBJ1-4	-	TGTGCCAGCAGCAAAGGGAGAAGAAGCGCAACTAATGAAAAACTGTTTTTT	CASSKGRRSATNEKLFF
TRBV4-2	15	TRBD2	TRBJ2-1	-	TGTGCCAGCAGCAGCACTAGCGGCGAATACAATGAGCAGTTCTTC	CASSSTSGEYNEQFF
TRBV5-4	15	-	TRBJ2-5	few	TGTGCCAGCAGCTTGGTGGCAGGAGGGCAAGAGACCCAGTACTTC	CASSLVAGGQETQYF
TRBV28	16	TRBD1	TRBJ1-2	-	TGTGCCAGCAGTTCCGGGACAGTAACTACTAACTATGGCTACACCTTC	CASSSGTVTTNYGYTF
TRBV9	15	-	TRBJ1-5	-	TGTGCCAGCAGCGTAGGGGCAGACAGGAATCAGCCCCAGCATTTT	CASSVGADRNQPQHF
TRBV29-1	12	TRBD1	TRBJ1-2	-	TGCAGCATTGAACAGGGGACCTATGGCTACACCTTC	CSIEQGTYGYTF
TRBV5-1	14	TRBD2	TRBJ2-1	-	TGCGCCAGCACATGGACTAGCGGGACCAATGAGCAGTTCTTC	CASTWTSGTNEQFF
TRBV18	21	TRBD1	TRBJ2-2	-	TGTGCCAGCTCACCAGGATCCCCCCAAGAACCGGGACAGGGGATCACCGGGGAGCTGTTTTTT	CASSPGSPQEPGQGITGELFF
TRBV7-9	18	-	TRBJ1-6	-	TGTGCCAGCAGCTCGCAAATGGCGGCTAGCTCCTATAATTCACCCCTCCACTTT	CASSSQMAASSYNSPLHF
TRBV27	13	-	TRBJ2-6	few	TGTGCCAGCGGGTGGACTGGGGCCAACGTCCTGACTTTC	CASGWTGANVLTF
TRBV5-6	16	TRBD2	TRBJ2-1	once	TGTGCCAGCAGCTTGTTACCTAGCGGGAGAGGTGGTGAGCAGTTCTTC	CASSLLPSGRGGEQFF
TRBV6-1	14	-	TRBJ1-1	-	TGTGCCAGCAGTGATACAGGGATGAACACTGAAGCTTTCTTT	CASSDTGMNTEAFF
TRBV7-9	14	TRBD2	TRBJ2-1	-	TGTGCCAGCAGCGGACTAGCGGGAGGGGGTAAGCAGTTCTTC	CASSGLAGGGKQFF
TRBV7-3	16	-	TRBJ1-5	-	TGTGCCAGCAGCTTAAGTTTGCCGGGGTTCCATCAGCCCCAGCATTTT	CASSLSLPGFHQPQHF
TRBV6-1	14	-	TRBJ1-2	-	TGTGCCAGCAGTGAAGGGACAGCTTTCTATGGCTACACCTTC	CASSEGTAFYGYTF
TRBV5-6	16	-	TRBJ2-1	once	TGTGCCAGCAGCTTCCGACGAGACAGGCAATACAATGAGCAGTTCTTC	CASSFRRDRQYNEQFF
TRBV2	15	-	TRBJ2-2	-	TGTGCCAGCAAGGCGACAGGTCAGAACACCGGGGAGCTGTTTTTT	CASKATGQNTGELFF
TRBV30	15	-	TRBJ1-5	-	TGTGCCTGGAGTGTAGGGGGATCTAGGAGTCAGCCCCAGCATTTT	CAWSVGGSRSQPQHF
TRBV6-2/TRBV6-3	14	-	TRBJ2-3	-	TGTGCCAGCAGTTCGCGAGGGGGCACAGATACGCAGTATTTT	CASSSRGGTDTQYF
TRBV18	17	TRBD2	TRBJ2-3	-	TGTGCCAGCTCACCAGAGATAGCGGGAGGCTCTTCGGGTACGCAGTATTTT	CASSPEIAGGSSGTQYF
TRBV29-1	13	-	TRBJ1-1	-	TGCAGCGTCGCCAGGGGCAGGTGGACTGAAGCTTTCTTT	CSVARGRWTEAFF
TRBV4-3	14	-	TRBJ1-2	-	TGCGCCAGCAGCCAAGATTTAACCAGGGATGGCTACACCTTC	CASSQDLTRDGYTF
TRBV12-3/TRBV12-4	13	-	TRBJ1-5	-	TGTGCCAGCAGTTTCCCCCCCGATCAGCCCCAGCATTTT	CASSFPPDQPQHF
TRBV25-1	14	-	TRBJ1-2	-	TGTGCCAGCAGTGAGGAAGGGGAAAAGGGCGGCTACACCTTC	CASSEEGEKGGYTF
TRBV3-1/TRBV3-2	14	TRBD2	TRBJ2-5	-	TGTGCCAGCAGCGATAGAGCGGGAGAAGAGACCCAGTACTTC	CASSDRAGEETQYF
TRBV5-4	14	-	TRBJ2-1	once	TGTGCCAGCAGCCGGACGGACGGATACAATGAGCAGTTCTTC	CASSRTDGYNEQFF
TRBV24-1	12	-	TRBJ1-1	-	TGTGCCACCAGCCGCATGGGGGTTGAAGCTTTCTTT	CATSRMGVEAFF
TRBV7-2	16	TRBD2	TRBJ2-3	-	TGTGCCAGCAGCTTACAACCGGCGGGGGGCACAGATACGCAGTATTTT	CASSLQPAGGTDTQYF
TRBV19	17	TRBD1	TRBJ2-2	-	TGTGCCAGTAGTATAGAGACAGGGTCTTTGAACACCGGGGAGCTGTTTTTT	CASSIETGSLNTGELFF
TRBV5-1	13	-	TRBJ2-1	once	TGCGCCAGCAGCCCCGAGTTCTACAATGAGCAGTTCTTC	CASSPEFYNEQFF
TRBV12-3/TRBV12-4	13	-	TRBJ1-1	-	TGTGCCAGCAGTTTTTGGGGGACGAGGGAAGCTTTCTTT	CASSFWGTREAFF
TRBV28	17	-	TRBJ1-5	-	TGTGCCAGCAGTTTATTGGGCGGTCTAAGTAGCAATCAGCCCCAGCATTTT	CASSLLGGLSSNQPQHF
TRBV10-3	13	-	TRBJ2-2	once	TGTGCCATCGGGGCAGGGCTACCCGGGGAGCTGTTTTTT	CAIGAGLPGELFF
TRBV5-5	15	-	TRBJ2-1	-	TGTGCCAGCAGCTTGGCGCCGCGTGGAAGCAATGAGCAGTTCTTC	CASSLAPRGSNEQFF
TRBV6-6	14	TRBD1	TRBJ2-7	-	TGTGCCAGCACCCGGACAGGGACCTCCTACGAGCAGTACTTC	CASTRTGTSYEQYF
TRBV6-5	13	-	TRBJ2-5	-	TGTGCCAGCAGTTACTCAGCTCGGGAGACCCAGTACTTC	CASSYSARETQYF
TRBV28	16	TRBD2	TRBJ2-5	-	TGTGCCAGCAGTCCTTATAGCGGGAGTTATCTTGAGACCCAGTACTTC	CASSPYSGSYLETQYF
TRBV6-5	15	-	TRBJ2-7	few	TGTGCCAGCAGTTACGATTCAGTTAGCTCCTACGAGCAGTACTTC	CASSYDSVSSYEQYF
TRBV6-1	14	-	TRBJ1-1	few	TGTGCCAGCAGTGAATGGGGGGTGAACACTGAAGCTTTCTTT	CASSEWGVNTEAFF
TRBV3-1/TRBV3-2	14	-	TRBJ1-1	few	TGTGCCAGCAGCCCTGTGGGGCTTAACACTGAAGCTTTCTTT	CASSPVGLNTEAFF
TRBV28	15	TRBD1	TRBJ1-6	once	TGTGCCAGCAGTCGGGACAGGGCGATCAAATCACCCCTCCACTTT	CASSRDRAIKSPLHF